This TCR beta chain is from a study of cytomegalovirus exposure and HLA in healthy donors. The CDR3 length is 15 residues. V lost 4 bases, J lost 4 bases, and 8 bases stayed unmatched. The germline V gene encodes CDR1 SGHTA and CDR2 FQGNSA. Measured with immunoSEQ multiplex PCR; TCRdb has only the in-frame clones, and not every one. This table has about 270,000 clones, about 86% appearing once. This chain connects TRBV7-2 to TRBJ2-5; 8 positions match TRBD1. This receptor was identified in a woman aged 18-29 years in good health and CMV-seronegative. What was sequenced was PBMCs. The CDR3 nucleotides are TGTGCCAGCAGCTCCGGACAGGGAATAAGAGAGACCCAGTACTTC. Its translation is CASSSGQGIRETQYF.